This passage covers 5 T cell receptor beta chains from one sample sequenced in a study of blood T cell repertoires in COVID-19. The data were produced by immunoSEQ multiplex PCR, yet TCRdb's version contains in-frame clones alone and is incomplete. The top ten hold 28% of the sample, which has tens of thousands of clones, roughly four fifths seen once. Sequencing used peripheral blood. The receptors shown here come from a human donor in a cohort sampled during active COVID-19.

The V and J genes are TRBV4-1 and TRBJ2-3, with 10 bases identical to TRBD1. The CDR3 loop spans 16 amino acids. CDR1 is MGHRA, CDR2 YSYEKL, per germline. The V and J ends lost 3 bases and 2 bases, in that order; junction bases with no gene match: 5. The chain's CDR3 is CASSHYGQGVTDTQYF. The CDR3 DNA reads TGCGCCAGCAGCCATTACGGACAGGGGGTCACAGATACGCAGTATTTT.

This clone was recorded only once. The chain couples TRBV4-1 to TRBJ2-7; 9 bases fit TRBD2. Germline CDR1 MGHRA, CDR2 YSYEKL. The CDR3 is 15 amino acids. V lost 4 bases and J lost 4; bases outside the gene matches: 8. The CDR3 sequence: CASSPRASGAYEQYF. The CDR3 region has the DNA TGCGCCAGCAGCCCCAGGGCTAGCGGGGCGTACGAGCAGTACTTC.

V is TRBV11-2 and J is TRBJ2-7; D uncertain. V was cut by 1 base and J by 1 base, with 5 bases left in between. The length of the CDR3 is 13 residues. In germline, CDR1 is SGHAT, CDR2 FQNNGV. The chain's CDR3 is CASSLGQSYEQYF. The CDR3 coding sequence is TGTGCCAGCAGCTTAGGACAATCCTACGAGCAGTACTTC. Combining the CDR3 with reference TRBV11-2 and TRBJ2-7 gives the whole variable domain EAGVAQSPRYKIIEKRQSVAFWCNPISGHATLYWYQQILGQGPKLLIQFQNNGVVDDSQLPKDRFSAERLKGVDSTLKIQPAKLEDSAVYLCASSLGQSYEQYFGPGTRLTVT.

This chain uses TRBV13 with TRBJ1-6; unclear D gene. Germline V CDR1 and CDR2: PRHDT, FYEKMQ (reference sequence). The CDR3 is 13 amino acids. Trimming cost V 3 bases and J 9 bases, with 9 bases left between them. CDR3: CASSFREGSPLHF. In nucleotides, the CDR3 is TGTGCCAGCAGCTTCCGGGAGGGTTCACCCCTCCACTTT.

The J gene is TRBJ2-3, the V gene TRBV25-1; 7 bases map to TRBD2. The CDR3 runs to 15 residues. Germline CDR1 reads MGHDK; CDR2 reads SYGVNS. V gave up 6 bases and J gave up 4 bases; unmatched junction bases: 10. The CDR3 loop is CASSPTSVVPDTQYF. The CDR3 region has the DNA TGTGCCAGCAGCCCCACTAGCGTTGTGCCAGATACGCAGTATTTT.